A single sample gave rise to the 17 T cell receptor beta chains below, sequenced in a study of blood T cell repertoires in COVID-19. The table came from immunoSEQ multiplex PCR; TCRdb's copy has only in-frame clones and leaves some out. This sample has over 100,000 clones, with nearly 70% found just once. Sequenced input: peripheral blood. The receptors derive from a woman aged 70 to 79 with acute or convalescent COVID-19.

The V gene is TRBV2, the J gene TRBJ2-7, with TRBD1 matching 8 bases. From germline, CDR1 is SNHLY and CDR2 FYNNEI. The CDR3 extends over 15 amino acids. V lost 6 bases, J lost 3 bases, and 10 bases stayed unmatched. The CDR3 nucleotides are TGTGCCAGCAGACCCGGGACAGGTGTTCTCTACGAGCAGTACTTC. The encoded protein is CASRPGTGVLYEQYF.

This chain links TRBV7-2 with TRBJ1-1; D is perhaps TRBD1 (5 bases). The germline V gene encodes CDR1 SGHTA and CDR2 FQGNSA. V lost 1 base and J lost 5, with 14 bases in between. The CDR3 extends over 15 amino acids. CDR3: CASSLGLLAGTEAFF. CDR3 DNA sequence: TGTGCCAGCAGCTTAGGTCTCTTGGCAGGGACTGAAGCTTTCTTT. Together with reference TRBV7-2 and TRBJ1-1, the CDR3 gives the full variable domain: GAGVSQSPSNKVTEKGKDVELRCDPISGHTALYWYRQSLGQGLEFLIYFQGNSAPDKSGLPSDRFSAERTGGSVSTLTIQRTQQEDSAVYLCASSLGLLAGTEAFFGQGTRLTVV.

CDR3 sequence: CASSLGPGQGLSEQFF. The CDR3 DNA follows: TGCGCCAGCAGCTTGGGTCCGGGACAGGGCTTATCTGAGCAGTTCTTC. The genes are TRBV5-1 and TRBJ2-1; TRBD1 matches 9 bases. CDR1 SGHRS and CDR2 YFSETQ come from the germline V gene. The CDR3 runs 16 residues. J was trimmed by 9 bases and V by 0 bases; bases with no gene match: 10.

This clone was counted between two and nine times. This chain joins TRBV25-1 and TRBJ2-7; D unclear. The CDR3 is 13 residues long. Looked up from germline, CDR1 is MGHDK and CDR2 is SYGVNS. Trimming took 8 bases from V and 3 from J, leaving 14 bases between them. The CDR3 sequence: CASSDGSIYEQYF. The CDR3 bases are TGTGCCAGCTCCGATGGTAGTATCTACGAGCAGTACTTC.

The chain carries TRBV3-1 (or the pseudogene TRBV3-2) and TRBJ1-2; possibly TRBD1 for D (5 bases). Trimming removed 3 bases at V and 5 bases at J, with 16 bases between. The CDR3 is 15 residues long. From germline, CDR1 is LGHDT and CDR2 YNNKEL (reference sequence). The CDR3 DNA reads TGTGCCAGCAGCCAGCCGGGGGATTTACGGTATGGCTACACCTTC. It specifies CASSQPGDLRYGYTF.

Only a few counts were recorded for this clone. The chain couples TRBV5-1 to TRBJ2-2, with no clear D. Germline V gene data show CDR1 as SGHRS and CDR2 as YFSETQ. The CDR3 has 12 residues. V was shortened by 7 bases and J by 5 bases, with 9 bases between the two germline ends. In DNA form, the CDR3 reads TGCGCCAGCTTTGCTAGTACCGGGGAGCTGTTTTTT. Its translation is CASFASTGELFF.

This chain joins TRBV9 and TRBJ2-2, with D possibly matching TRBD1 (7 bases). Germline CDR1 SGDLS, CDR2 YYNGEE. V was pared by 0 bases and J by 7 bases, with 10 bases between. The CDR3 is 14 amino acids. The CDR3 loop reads CASSVDQGGGELFF. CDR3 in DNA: TGTGCCAGCAGCGTAGATCAGGGGGGCGGGGAGCTGTTTTTT.

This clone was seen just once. CDR3 sequence (DNA): TGTGCCAGCACCCTTGACGGGGGGATCAGCACAGATACGCAGTATTTT. This codes for CASTLDGGISTDTQYF. The chain combines TRBV7-2 with TRBJ2-3; 7 bases are a match to TRBD2. Germline lookup yields CDR1 SGHTA and CDR2 FQGNSA. This CDR3 is built from 16 residues. V lost 7 bases to trimming and J lost 0 bases; unmatched junction nucleotides: 10.

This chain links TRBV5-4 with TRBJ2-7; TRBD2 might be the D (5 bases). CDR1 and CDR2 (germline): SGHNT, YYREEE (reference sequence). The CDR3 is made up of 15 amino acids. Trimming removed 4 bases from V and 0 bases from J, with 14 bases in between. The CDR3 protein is CASSRGGLSSYEQYF. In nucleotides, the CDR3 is TGTGCCAGCAGCCGTGGAGGACTGAGCTCCTACGAGCAGTACTTC.

The chain's CDR3 is CASSQDPWEVNQPQHF. The DNA for the CDR3 is TGTGCCAGCAGCCAAGATCCATGGGAGGTTAATCAGCCCCAGCATTTT. V and J are TRBV4-2 and TRBJ1-5; no firm D call. The CDR3 extends over 16 amino acids. Trimming cost V 0 bases and J 4 bases, with 13 bases left between them. CDR1 and CDR2 from the germline V gene are LGHNA and YNFKEQ.

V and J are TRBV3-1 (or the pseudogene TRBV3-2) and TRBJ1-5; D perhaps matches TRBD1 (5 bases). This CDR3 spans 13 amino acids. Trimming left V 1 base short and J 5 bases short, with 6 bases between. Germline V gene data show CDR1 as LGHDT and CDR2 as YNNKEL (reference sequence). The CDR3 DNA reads TGTGCCAGCAGCCAAGGCAGGGATCAGCCCCAGCATTTT. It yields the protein CASSQGRDQPQHF.

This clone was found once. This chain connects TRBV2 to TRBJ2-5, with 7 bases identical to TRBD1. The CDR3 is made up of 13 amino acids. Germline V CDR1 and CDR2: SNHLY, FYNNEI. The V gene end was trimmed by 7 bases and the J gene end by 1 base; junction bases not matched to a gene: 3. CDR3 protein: CASTRDSQETQYF. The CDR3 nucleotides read TGTGCCAGCACTCGGGACAGCCAAGAGACCCAGTACTTC.

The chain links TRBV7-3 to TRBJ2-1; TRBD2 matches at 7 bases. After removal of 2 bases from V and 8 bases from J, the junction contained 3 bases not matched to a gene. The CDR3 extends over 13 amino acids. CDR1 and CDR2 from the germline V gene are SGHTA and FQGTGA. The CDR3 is CASSLERGYEQFF. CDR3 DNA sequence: TGTGCCAGCAGCTTAGAGCGGGGCTATGAGCAGTTCTTC.

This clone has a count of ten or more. The CDR3 protein is CASSLGPQGGELFF. The CDR3 coding sequence is TGTGCCAGCAGCTTAGGGCCCCAGGGCGGGGAGCTGTTTTTT. The rearrangement joins TRBV7-2 to TRBJ2-2, with TRBD1 as a possible D gene (5 bases). This CDR3 has 14 residues. The V gene's germline CDR1 is SGHTA and CDR2 FQGNSA. V was pared by 1 base and J by 7 bases, with 10 bases between.

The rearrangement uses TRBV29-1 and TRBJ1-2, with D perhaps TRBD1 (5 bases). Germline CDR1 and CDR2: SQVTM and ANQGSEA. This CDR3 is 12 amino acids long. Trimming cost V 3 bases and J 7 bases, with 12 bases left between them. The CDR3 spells CSVDLQGGGYTF. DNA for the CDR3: TGCAGCGTTGATCTCCAGGGTGGTGGCTACACCTTC.

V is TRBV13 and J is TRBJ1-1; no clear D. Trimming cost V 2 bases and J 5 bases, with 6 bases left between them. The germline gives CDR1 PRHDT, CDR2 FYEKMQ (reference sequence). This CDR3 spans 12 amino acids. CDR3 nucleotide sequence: TGTGCCAGCAGCTTATCGGGAACTGAAGCTTTCTTT. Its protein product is CASSLSGTEAFF.

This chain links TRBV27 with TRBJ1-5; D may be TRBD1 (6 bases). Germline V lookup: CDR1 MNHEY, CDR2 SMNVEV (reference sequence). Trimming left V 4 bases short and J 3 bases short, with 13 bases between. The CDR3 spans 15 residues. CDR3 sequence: CASSSRGGLNQPQHF. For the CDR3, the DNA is TGTGCCAGCAGTTCACGGGGGGGGCTCAATCAGCCCCAGCATTTT.